A selection of T cell receptor beta chains follows, all from one sample in a study of blood T cell repertoires in COVID-19. Clones were read by immunoSEQ multiplex PCR, and TCRdb kept only the in-frame ones, dropping some. The sample has 390,000 or so clones, over 80% seen once. Input material: PBMCs or T cells enriched from blood (not recorded which). The receptors shown here come from a woman aged 45-65 years who had recovered from COVID-19. Each CDR3 is given with its conserved first and last residue. The order of the fields is J gene, D gene, clone size, V gene, CDR3 protein, CDR3 DNA. D genes are given only for firm matches. Rows give clone size only sometimes, using once, few, many, or a class for an expanded clone.

TRBJ1-2,-,once,TRBV27,CASRGGFGYTF,TGTGCCAGCAGGGGGGGGTTTGGCTACACCTTC
TRBJ2-5,TRBD2,-,TRBV11-2,CASSTGPSGSSMETQYF,TGTGCCAGCAGCACAGGGCCTAGCGGGAGTTCGATGGAGACCCAGTACTTC
TRBJ2-1,TRBD2,once,TRBV19,CASSSGLAAYNEQFF,TGTGCCAGTAGCTCCGGACTAGCGGCGTACAATGAGCAGTTCTTC
TRBJ1-6,-,-,TRBV6-5,CASSYSGASSPLHF,TGTGCCAGCAGTTACTCGGGGGCTAGTTCACCCCTCCACTTT
TRBJ1-1,-,once,TRBV5-4,CASSPQGMNTEAFF,TGTGCCAGCAGCCCACAGGGTATGAACACTGAAGCTTTCTTT
TRBJ1-2,-,-,TRBV15,CATSIDKNYGYTF,TGTGCCACCAGCATTGACAAGAACTATGGCTACACCTTC
TRBJ1-6,-,-,TRBV11-2,CASSSFDLAGPLHF,TGTGCCAGCAGCTCCTTTGACTTGGCAGGGCCCCTCCACTTT
TRBJ2-1,TRBD2,-,TRBV4-3,CASSQEVSLAGGGRQFF,TGCGCCAGCAGCCAAGAAGTGAGTCTAGCGGGAGGCGGTCGGCAGTTCTTC
TRBJ2-7,TRBD1,-,TRBV5-1,CASSSRQGRAYEQYF,TGCGCCAGCAGCTCCAGACAGGGCCGAGCCTACGAGCAGTACTTC
TRBJ1-2,-,-,TRBV27,CASQEAYRANYGYTF,TGTGCCAGCCAGGAAGCCTACAGAGCTAACTATGGCTACACCTTC
TRBJ2-3,-,-,TRBV30,CAWGQISTDTQYF,TGTGCCTGGGGACAAATTAGCACAGATACGCAGTATTTT
TRBJ1-1,TRBD1,-,TRBV18,CASSPRDRMNTEAFF,TGTGCCAGCTCGCCACGGGACAGGATGAACACTGAAGCTTTCTTT
TRBJ2-3,-,once,TRBV30,CARSGGPDTQYF,TGTGCCAGATCCGGGGGGCCAGATACGCAGTATTTT
TRBJ2-1,-,-,TRBV7-8,CASSPTGESYNEQFF,TGTGCCAGCAGCCCGACTGGAGAGTCCTACAATGAGCAGTTCTTC
TRBJ1-2,TRBD1,-,TRBV6-5,CASSSGRQGHYGYTF,TGTGCCAGCAGTTCCGGAAGACAGGGACACTATGGCTACACCTTC
TRBJ2-2,TRBD1,-,TRBV4-2,CASSSEGARDSGELFF,TGTGCCAGCAGCTCCGAGGGGGCGCGTGATTCCGGGGAGCTGTTTTTT
TRBJ1-1,TRBD1,-,TRBV4-3,CASSQGADREGTEAFF,TGCGCCAGCAGCCAAGGGGCGGACAGGGAGGGCACTGAAGCTTTCTTT
TRBJ1-1,-,-,TRBV3-1/TRBV3-2,CASSQGWEAFF,TGTGCCAGCAGCCAAGGGTGGGAGGCTTTCTTT
TRBJ2-4,-,-,TRBV5-5,CASSLAPGSAKNIQYF,TGTGCCAGCAGCTTGGCCCCCGGGTCAGCCAAAAACATTCAGTACTTC
TRBJ1-3,-,-,TRBV6-5,CASSSYNTIYF,TGTGCCAGCAGTTCCTATAACACCATATATTTT
TRBJ1-1,-,-,TRBV30,CAWRSRGSTEAFF,TGTGCCTGGAGGTCCAGGGGAAGCACTGAAGCTTTCTTT
TRBJ1-5,-,-,TRBV9,CASSVGTGTSNQPQHF,TGTGCCAGCAGCGTAGGAACAGGAACTAGCAATCAGCCCCAGCATTTT